One and the same sample provided the 21 T cell receptor beta chains below, sequenced in a study of long-term antiretroviral therapy in people with HIV. A v3.0 immunoSEQ assay was performed at survey level. TCRdb keeps only in-frame clones here, not all; method: immunoSEQ multiplex PCR. This sample has 30,000 to 40,000 clones, with more than 75% found just once. The sample consisted of unsorted PBMCs, taken 1.9 years after starting antiretroviral therapy. These receptors all come from a man aged 18 to 29 with HIV.

The chain is built from TRBV27 and TRBJ2-6; D is perhaps TRBD1 or TRBD2 (6 bases each). Trimming took 3 bases from V and 4 from J, leaving 10 bases between them. The germline V gene encodes CDR1 MNHEY and CDR2 SMNVEV (reference sequence). CDR3 size: 15 residues. The CDR3: CASSFGGLGANVLTF. The DNA of the CDR3 is TGTGCCAGCAGTTTTGGGGGGCTCGGGGCCAACGTCCTGACTTTC. Combining the CDR3 with reference TRBV27 and TRBJ2-6 gives the whole variable domain EAQVTQNPRYLITVTGKKLTVTCSQNMNHEYMSWYRQDPGLGLRQIYYSMNVEVTDKGDVPEGYKVSRKEKRNFPLILESPSPNQTSLYFCASSFGGLGANVLTFGAGSRLTVL.

The V gene is TRBV9, the J gene TRBJ1-1; no clear D. This CDR3 comprises 13 residues. Germline V gives CDR1 SGDLS, CDR2 YYNGEE. V lost 7 bases and J lost 0, with 10 bases in between. The CDR3 loop is CASSLDLNTEAFF. DNA for the CDR3: TGTGCCAGCTCCCTGGACCTGAACACTGAAGCTTTCTTT.

The chain recombines TRBV28 with TRBJ2-5, with 9 nucleotides matching TRBD2. This CDR3 region has 14 residues. The germline V gene encodes CDR1 MDHEN and CDR2 SYDVKM. Unmatched junction bases numbered 6, after V lost 5 bases and J lost 5 bases. The CDR3 is CASSAGGAVETQYF. In DNA, the CDR3 is TGTGCCAGCAGTGCGGGGGGGGCTGTCGAGACCCAGTACTTC.

The gene calls are TRBV7-8 and TRBJ1-4; 9 bases agree with TRBD1. This CDR3 is built from 13 residues. The junction had 4 bases not matched to a gene; V was cut back by 4 bases and J by 10 bases. Germline CDR1 SGHVS, CDR2 FQNEAQ. The CDR3 reads CASSWDRDRKLFF. CDR3 in DNA: TGTGCCAGCAGCTGGGACAGGGATAGAAAACTGTTTTTT.

The chain couples TRBV6-1 to TRBJ1-3; D gene uncertain. Trimming took off 7 bases at V and 0 bases at J, with 10 bases between the two ends. Germline CDR1 reads MNHNS; CDR2 reads SASEGT. The CDR3 totals 14 residues. The CDR3 sequence: CASTLDYSGNTIYF. The CDR3 DNA reads as TGTGCCAGCACTTTAGATTACTCTGGAAACACCATATATTTT.

This clone has a single count. This chain links TRBV6-5 with TRBJ1-2; D unclear. The V gene's germline CDR1 is MNHEY and CDR2 SVGAGI. The CDR3 length is 14 residues. V gave up 8 bases and J gave up 4 bases, with 17 bases separating them. DNA of the CDR3: TGTGCCAGCGGGCCCCCGGAGGTTAGCTATGGCTACACCTTC. This codes for CASGPPEVSYGYTF.

This sequence joins TRBV15 and TRBJ2-1; 8 nucleotides agree with TRBD2. This CDR3 spans 16 amino acids. With V trimmed by 3 bases and J by 5 bases, 9 bases remained unmatched. Germline V gives CDR1 LNHNV, CDR2 YYDKDF (reference sequence). The CDR3 region has the DNA TGTGCCACCAGCAGTACCGGGGGGGCCGGGGACAATGAGCAGTTCTTC. Translation gives CATSSTGGAGDNEQFF.

This sequence joins TRBV6-6 and TRBJ1-5; 8 nucleotides line up with TRBD1. Germline CDR1 and CDR2: MNHNY and SVGAGI (reference sequence). J lost 6 bases, V lost 2 bases, and 0 bases had no gene match. The CDR3 spans 13 residues. The CDR3 bases are TGTGCCAGCAGTTACACAGGGGGTCAGCCCCAGCATTTT. This sequence encodes CASSYTGGQPQHF.

This rearrangement joins TRBV19 to TRBJ2-3; D unresolved. V was cut by 7 bases and J by 0 bases, with 8 bases left in between. CDR3 length equals 13 residues. Looked up from germline, CDR1 is LNHDA and CDR2 is SQIVND (reference sequence). This CDR3 is CASKPTSTDTQYF. CDR3 DNA sequence: TGTGCCAGTAAACCGACTAGCACAGATACGCAGTATTTT.

The chain couples TRBV2 to TRBJ2-7; D call uncertain. Germline loops: CDR1 SNHLY, CDR2 FYNNEI. The CDR3 loop spans 15 amino acids. The V end was cut by 5 bases, the J end by 2 bases, with 16 bases between. CDR3 sequence (DNA): TGTGCCAGCAGTCGACTTCCGGGTGAGACCTACGAGCAGTACTTC. The encoded protein is CASSRLPGETYEQYF.

This chain uses TRBV27 with TRBJ2-6; no definite D call. Trimming stripped 5 bases from V and 2 bases from J, with 10 bases between. There are 15 residues in the CDR3. Germline values: CDR1 MNHEY, CDR2 SMNVEV (reference sequence). The CDR3: CASSLQYTGANVLTF. The CDR3 DNA reads as TGTGCCAGCAGTCTCCAATACACTGGGGCCAACGTCCTGACTTTC.

The chain uses TRBV18 and TRBJ2-2; D unresolved. The CDR3 consists of 13 residues. Germline CDR1 is KGHSH and CDR2 is LQKENI. Trimming stripped 0 bases from V and 1 base from J, with 0 bases between. The CDR3 DNA reads TGTGCCAGCTCACCACCGAACACCGGGGAGCTGTTTTTT. As protein: CASSPPNTGELFF.

This chain links TRBV5-1 with TRBJ2-5, with TRBD2 matching over 9 bases. J lost 4 bases, V lost 3 bases, and 10 bases had no gene match. Germline values: CDR1 SGHRS, CDR2 YFSETQ. The CDR3 contains 16 residues. For the CDR3, the DNA is TGCGCCAGCAGCTCGCAAAGCGGGGGGCCGATAGAGACCCAGTACTTC. Translation gives CASSSQSGGPIETQYF.

This rearrangement joins TRBV5-1 to TRBJ2-3; TRBD2 matches 12 bases. The CDR3 contains 16 residues. Germline V gene lookup returns CDR1 SGHRS and CDR2 YFSETQ. Trimming cost V 0 bases and J 3 bases; bases outside gene matches: 2. CDR3 amino acids: CASSLATSGGTDTQYF. The CDR3 region has the DNA TGCGCCAGCAGCTTGGCGACTAGCGGGGGTACAGATACGCAGTATTTT.

A few counts support this clone. This chain uses TRBV19 with TRBJ2-4, with 14 nucleotides matching TRBD2. Germline lookup yields CDR1 LNHDA and CDR2 SQIVND (reference sequence). V lost 6 bases to trimming and J lost 0 bases; unmatched junction nucleotides: 1. This CDR3 region has 16 residues. The CDR3 coding sequence is TGTGCCAGTAGCGGACTAGCGGGGGGAGCCAAAAACATTCAGTACTTC. Its translation is CASSGLAGGAKNIQYF.

This clone was detected once. The chain employs TRBV19 and TRBJ1-2; D remains ambiguous. CDR1 LNHDA and CDR2 SQIVND come from the germline V gene (reference sequence). The V gene lost 9 bases and the J gene lost 8 bases, with 13 bases spanning the gap. The CDR3 is 11 amino acids. CDR3 nucleotides: TGTGCCAGCGGCGATCCTTGGGGCTACACCTTC. Its translation is CASGDPWGYTF.

Here the CDR3 reads CASSHPRPELYGYTF. For the CDR3, the DNA is TGCGCCAGCAGCCACCCCCGACCGGAGCTCTATGGCTACACCTTC. V gene TRBV4-1 combines with J gene TRBJ1-2; D gene ambiguous. In germline, CDR1 is MGHRA, CDR2 YSYEKL. The CDR3 extends over 15 amino acids. Trimming shortened V by 3 bases and J by 4 bases, and 15 bases separated the two germline ends.

The rearrangement joins TRBV6-1 to TRBJ1-5; D remains unclear. This CDR3 has 14 residues. Germline V gene lookup returns CDR1 MNHNS and CDR2 SASEGT. The V end was cut by 6 bases, the J end by 1 base, with 10 bases between. The CDR3 sequence is CASREIKSNQPQHF. DNA of the CDR3: TGTGCCAGCAGAGAGATTAAGAGCAATCAGCCCCAGCATTTT.

The chain combines TRBV2 with TRBJ2-5; D gene ambiguous. V lost 7 bases and J 5 bases, leaving 11 bases between the germline ends. Germline assignment: CDR1 SNHLY and CDR2 FYNNEI. The CDR3 loop spans 12 amino acids. The CDR3 reads CASTREGETQYF. The CDR3 DNA reads as TGTGCCAGCACGCGAGAAGGCGAGACCCAGTACTTC.

The rearrangement uses TRBV7-9 and TRBJ2-5, with TRBD2 matching 7 bases. V lost 6 bases and J lost 3; bases outside the gene matches: 4. The CDR3 is 13 amino acids. The germline V gene has CDR1 SEHNR and CDR2 FQNEAQ (reference sequence). The CDR3 loop reads CASSGGGEETQYF. The CDR3 DNA follows: TGTGCCAGCAGTGGGGGAGGGGAAGAGACCCAGTACTTC.

The genes are TRBV10-3 and TRBJ1-4, with 8 positions matching TRBD1. The germline V gene has CDR1 ENHRY and CDR2 SYGVKD. The V and J ends lost 6 bases and 0 bases, in that order; junction bases with no gene match: 6. The length of the CDR3 is 16 residues. The CDR3: CAISPQGGATNEKLFF. CDR3 coding DNA: TGTGCCATCAGCCCACAGGGGGGGGCAACTAATGAAAAACTGTTTTTT.